Included here is one T cell receptor beta chain sequence, with context. The data were obtained in a study of shared clonotypes between healthy human individuals. The split of CD4+ cells yielded CD45RA+ naive and CD45RA-negative memory subsets. For each subset, genomic DNA was distributed in equal portions over several immunoSEQ plates. Replicate sorted-subset PCRs were loaded with around 200 ng DNA, approximately 31,000 T cell genomes. The assay was immunoSEQ multiplex PCR, and TCRdb's table has in-frame clones only and misses some. The sample lists about 2.4 million clones; 93% were seen once. The TCR sequence derives from a man aged 18 to 35 in good health. Some clones in this sample may be carry-over from other donors' samples. The sequenced sample was naive CD4+ T cells from PBMCs. Subset described: CD45RA+ positively selected.

The CDR3 here is CASSTNPGTYFSNYGYTF. In DNA, the CDR3 is TGTGCCAGCAGTACGAATCCCGGGACCTATTTTTCTAACTATGGCTACACCTTC. The chain couples TRBV28 to TRBJ1-2; D perhaps matches TRBD1 (5 bases). V shed 5 bases and J shed 0 bases, with 22 bases lying between them. The CDR3 has 18 residues. Per the germline V gene, CDR1 is MDHEN and CDR2 is SYDVKM.